This T cell receptor (beta chain) comes out of a study of OX40 agonist ivuxolimab in advanced cancers. The method was immunoSEQ multiplex PCR; TCRdb's version includes in-frame clones alone and lacks a portion of them. The repertoire holds 25,000 or so clones, approximately 73% seen once, with 18% in the top ten. Looked up from germline, CDR1 is LNHNV and CDR2 is YYDKDF (reference sequence). This CDR3 is 14 amino acids long. V lost 5 bases to trimming and J lost 3 bases, with 11 bases between them. The source of this sequence is an adult with an advanced solid tumor such as melanoma, head and neck, liver or kidney cancer. Here the sequenced sample was CD4+ or CD8+ T cells sorted from blood, taken in a trial of the OX40 agonist ivuxolimab. The J gene is TRBJ2-1, the V gene TRBV15, with D uncertain. Written as DNA, the CDR3 is TGTGCCACCAGCGGAGCAAGCAGCTACAATGAGCAGTTCTTC. Its protein product is CATSGASSYNEQFF.